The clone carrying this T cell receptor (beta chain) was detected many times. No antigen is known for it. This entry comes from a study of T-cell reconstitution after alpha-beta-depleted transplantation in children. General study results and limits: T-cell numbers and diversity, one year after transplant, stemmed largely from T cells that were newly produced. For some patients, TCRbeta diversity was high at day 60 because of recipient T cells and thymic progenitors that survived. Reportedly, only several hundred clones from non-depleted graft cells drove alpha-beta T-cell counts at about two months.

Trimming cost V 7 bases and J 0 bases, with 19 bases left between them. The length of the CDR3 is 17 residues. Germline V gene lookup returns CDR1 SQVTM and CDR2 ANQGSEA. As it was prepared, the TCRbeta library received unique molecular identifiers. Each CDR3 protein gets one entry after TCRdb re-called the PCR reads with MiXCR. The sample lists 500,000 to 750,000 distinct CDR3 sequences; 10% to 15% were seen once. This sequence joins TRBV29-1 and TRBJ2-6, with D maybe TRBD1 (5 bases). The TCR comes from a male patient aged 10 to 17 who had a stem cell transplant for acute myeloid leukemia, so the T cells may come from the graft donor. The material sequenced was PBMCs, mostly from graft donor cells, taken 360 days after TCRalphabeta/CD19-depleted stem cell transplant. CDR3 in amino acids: CSAESGREYSGANVLTF. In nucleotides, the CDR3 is TGCAGCGCCGAATCTGGCAGGGAATACTCTGGGGCCAACGTCCTGACTTTC.